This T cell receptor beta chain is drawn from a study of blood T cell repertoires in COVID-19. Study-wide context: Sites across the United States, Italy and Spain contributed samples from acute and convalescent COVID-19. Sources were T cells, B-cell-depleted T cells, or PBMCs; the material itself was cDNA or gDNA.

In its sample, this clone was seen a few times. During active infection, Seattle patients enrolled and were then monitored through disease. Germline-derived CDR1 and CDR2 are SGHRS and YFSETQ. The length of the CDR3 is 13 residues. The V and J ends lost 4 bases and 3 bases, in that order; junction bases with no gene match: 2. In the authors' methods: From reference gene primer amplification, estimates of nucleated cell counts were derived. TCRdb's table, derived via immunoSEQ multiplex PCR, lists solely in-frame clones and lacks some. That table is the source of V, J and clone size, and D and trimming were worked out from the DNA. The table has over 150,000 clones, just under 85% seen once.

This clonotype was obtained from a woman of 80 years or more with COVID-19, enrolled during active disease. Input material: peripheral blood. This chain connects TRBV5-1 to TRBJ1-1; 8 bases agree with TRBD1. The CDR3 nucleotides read TGCGCCAGCAGCATACAGGGGGACACTGAAGCTTTCTTT. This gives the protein CASSIQGDTEAFF.